This record concerns one T cell receptor (beta chain) sequence. TCRdb re-derived calls from the 5' RACE reads in MiXCR, one entry per CDR3 protein. In the table there are 500,000 to 650,000 distinct CDR3 sequences, around a sixth of which are singletons. Trimming stripped 3 bases from V and 5 bases from J, with 7 bases between. CDR1 is ENHRY and CDR2 is SYGVKD in the germline V gene. This CDR3 comprises 13 residues. This record comes from a study of T cells after yellow fever vaccination. The receptor's source is a man between 18 and 35 years old who received the YFV17D yellow fever vaccine. The chain employs TRBV10-3 and TRBJ2-2; maybe TRBD2 (6 bases). Material: PBMCs, obtained 5 days after the first yellow fever vaccination. The CDR3 region is CAISEGGTGELFF. Here the CDR3 DNA reads TGTGCCATCAGTGAAGGAGGGACCGGGGAGCTGTTTTTT.